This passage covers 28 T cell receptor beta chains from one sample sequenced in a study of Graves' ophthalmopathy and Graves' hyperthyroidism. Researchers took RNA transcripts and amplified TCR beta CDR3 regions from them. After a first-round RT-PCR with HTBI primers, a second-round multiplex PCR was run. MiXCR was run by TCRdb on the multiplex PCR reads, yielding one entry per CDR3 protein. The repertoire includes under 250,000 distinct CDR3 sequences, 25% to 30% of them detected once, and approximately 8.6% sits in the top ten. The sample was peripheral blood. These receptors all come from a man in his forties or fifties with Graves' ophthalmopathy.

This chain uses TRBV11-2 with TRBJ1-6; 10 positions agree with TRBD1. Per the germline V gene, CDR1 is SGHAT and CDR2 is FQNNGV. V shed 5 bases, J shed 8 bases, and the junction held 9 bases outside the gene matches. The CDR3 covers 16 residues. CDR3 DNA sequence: TGTGCCAGCAGCCCGCGGGACAGGGGACTTCATTCACCCCTCCACTTT. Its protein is CASSPRDRGLHSPLHF. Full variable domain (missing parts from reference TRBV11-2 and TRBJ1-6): EAGVAQSPRYKIIEKRQSVAFWCNPISGHATLYWYQQILGQGPKLLIQFQNNGVVDDSQLPKDRFSAERLKGVDSTLKIQPAKLEDSAVYLCASSPRDRGLHSPLHFGNGTRLTVT.

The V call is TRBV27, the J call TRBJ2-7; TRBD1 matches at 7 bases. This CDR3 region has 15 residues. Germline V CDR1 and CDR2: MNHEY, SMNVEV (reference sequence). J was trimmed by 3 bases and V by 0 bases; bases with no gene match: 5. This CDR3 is CASSLSLAGGYEQYF. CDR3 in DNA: TGTGCCAGCAGTTTATCCCTGGCAGGGGGCTACGAGCAGTACTTC.

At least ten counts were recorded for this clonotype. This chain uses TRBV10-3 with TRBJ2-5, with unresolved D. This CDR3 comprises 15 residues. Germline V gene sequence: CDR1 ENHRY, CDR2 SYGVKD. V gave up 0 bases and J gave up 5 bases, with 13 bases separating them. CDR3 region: CAISESGSPRETQYF. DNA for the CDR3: TGTGCCATCAGTGAGTCGGGGTCACCGCGGGAGACCCAGTACTTC.

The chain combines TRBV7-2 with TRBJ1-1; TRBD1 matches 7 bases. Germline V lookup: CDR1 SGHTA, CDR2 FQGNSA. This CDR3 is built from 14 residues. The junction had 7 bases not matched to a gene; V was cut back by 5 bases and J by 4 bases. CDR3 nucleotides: TGTGCCAGCAGCCAGGGGGTCTTTGGCACTGAAGCTTTCTTT. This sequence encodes CASSQGVFGTEAFF.

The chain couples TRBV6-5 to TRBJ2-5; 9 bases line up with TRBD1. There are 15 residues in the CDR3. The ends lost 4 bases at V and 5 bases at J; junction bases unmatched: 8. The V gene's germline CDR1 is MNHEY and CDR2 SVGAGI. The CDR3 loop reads CASSFMTGGYETQYF. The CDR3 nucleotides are TGTGCCAGCAGTTTTATGACAGGGGGGTACGAGACCCAGTACTTC.

In nucleotides, the CDR3 is TGTGCCAGCAGTGGGGCCGGGGGCGGCAGCTATGGCTACACCTTC. This translates into CASSGAGGGSYGYTF. This rearrangement joins TRBV28 to TRBJ1-2; possible D gene TRBD1, 6 bases. Trimming removed 5 bases at V and 4 bases at J, with 17 bases between. The germline V gene encodes CDR1 MDHEN and CDR2 SYDVKM. The CDR3 is 15 amino acids.

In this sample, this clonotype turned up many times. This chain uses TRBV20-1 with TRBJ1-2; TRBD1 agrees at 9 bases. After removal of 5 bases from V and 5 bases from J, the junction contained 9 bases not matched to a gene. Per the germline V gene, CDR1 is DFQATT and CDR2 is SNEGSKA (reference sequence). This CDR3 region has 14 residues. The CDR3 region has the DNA TGCAGTGCTGACCAGGACAGGGGATTGTATGGCTACACCTTC. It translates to CSADQDRGLYGYTF.

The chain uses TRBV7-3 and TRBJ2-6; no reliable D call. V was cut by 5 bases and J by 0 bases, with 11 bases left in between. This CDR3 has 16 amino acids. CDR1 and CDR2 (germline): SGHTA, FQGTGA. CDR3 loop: CASSTPAPSGANVLTF. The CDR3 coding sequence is TGTGCCAGCAGCACACCCGCACCCTCTGGGGCCAACGTCCTGACTTTC.

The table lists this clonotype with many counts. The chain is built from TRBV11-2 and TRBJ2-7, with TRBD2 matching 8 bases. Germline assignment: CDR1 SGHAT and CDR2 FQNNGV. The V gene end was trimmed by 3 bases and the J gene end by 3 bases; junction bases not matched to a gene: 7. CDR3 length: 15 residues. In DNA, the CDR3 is TGTGCCAGCAGCTTGTATAGCGGGACGGGCTACGAGCAGTACTTC. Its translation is CASSLYSGTGYEQYF.

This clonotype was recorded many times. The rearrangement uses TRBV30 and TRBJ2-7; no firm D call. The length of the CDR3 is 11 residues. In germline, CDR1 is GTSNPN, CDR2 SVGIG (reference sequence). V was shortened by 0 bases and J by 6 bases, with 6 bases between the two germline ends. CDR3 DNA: TGTGCCTGGAGTGTACGGGTCGAGCAGTACTTC. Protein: CAWSVRVEQYF.

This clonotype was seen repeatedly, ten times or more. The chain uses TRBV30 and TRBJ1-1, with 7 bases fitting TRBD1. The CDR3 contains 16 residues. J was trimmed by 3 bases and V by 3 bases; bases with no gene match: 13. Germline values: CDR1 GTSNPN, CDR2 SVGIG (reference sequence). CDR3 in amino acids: CAWSVSLSGGYTEAFF. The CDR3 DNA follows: TGTGCCTGGAGCGTGTCGCTCTCAGGGGGATACACTGAAGCTTTCTTT.

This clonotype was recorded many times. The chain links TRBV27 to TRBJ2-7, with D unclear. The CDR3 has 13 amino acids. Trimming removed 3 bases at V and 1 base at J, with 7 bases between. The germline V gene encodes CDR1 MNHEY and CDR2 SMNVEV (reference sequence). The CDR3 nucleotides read TGTGCCAGCAGTTTCTCCCCTTCCTACGAGCAGTACTTC. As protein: CASSFSPSYEQYF.

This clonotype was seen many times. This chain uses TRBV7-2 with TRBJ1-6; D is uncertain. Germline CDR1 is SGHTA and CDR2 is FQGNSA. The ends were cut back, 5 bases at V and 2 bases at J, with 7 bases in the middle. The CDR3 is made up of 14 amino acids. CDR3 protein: CASSVNPYNSPLHF. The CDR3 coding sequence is TGTGCCAGCAGCGTTAATCCCTATAATTCACCCCTCCACTTT.

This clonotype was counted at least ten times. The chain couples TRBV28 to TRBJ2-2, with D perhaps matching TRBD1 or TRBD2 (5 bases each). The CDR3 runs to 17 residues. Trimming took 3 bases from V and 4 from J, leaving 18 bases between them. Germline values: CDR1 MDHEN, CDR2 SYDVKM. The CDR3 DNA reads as TGTGCCAGCAGTTTCCCCGGGACCCTACTCGGCACCGGGGAGCTGTTTTTT. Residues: CASSFPGTLLGTGELFF. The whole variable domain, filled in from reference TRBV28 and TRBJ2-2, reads DVKVTQSSRYLVKRTGEKVFLECVQDMDHENMFWYRQDPGLGLRLIYFSYDVKMKEKGDIPEGYSVSREKKERFSLILESASTNQTSMYLCASSFPGTLLGTGELFFGEGSRLTVL.

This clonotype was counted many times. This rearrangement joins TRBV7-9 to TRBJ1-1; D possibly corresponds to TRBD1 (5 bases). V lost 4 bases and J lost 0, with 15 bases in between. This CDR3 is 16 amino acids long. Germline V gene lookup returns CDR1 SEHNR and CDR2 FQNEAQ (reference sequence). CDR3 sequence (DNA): TGTGCCAGCAGCTCAGGTGAAAGGGGATTGAACACTGAAGCTTTCTTT. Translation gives CASSSGERGLNTEAFF.

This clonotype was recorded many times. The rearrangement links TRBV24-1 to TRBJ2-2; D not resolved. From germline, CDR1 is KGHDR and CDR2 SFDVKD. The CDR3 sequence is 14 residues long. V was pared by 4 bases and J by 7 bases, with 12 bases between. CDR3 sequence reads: CATSDPVYIGELFF. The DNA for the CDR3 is TGTGCCACCAGTGACCCCGTATATATCGGGGAGCTGTTTTTT.

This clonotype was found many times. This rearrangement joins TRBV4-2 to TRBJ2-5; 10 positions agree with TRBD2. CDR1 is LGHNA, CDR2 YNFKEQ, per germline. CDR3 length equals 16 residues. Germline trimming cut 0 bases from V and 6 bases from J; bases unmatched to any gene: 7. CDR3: CASSQEESGRGKTQYF. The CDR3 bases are TGTGCCAGCAGCCAAGAGGAGAGCGGGAGGGGAAAGACCCAGTACTTC.

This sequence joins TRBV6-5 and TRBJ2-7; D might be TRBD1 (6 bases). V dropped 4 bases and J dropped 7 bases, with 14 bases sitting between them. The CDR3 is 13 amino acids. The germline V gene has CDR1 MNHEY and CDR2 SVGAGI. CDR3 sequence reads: CASSSGERGEQYF. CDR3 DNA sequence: TGTGCCAGCAGTTCAGGGGAACGTGGAGAGCAGTACTTC.

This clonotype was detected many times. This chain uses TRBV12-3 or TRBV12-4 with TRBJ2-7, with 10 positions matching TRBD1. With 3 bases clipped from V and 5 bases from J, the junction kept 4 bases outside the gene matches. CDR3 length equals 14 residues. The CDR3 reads CASSLGTGVDEQYF. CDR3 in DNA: TGTGCCAGCAGTTTGGGGACAGGGGTTGACGAGCAGTACTTC.

The CDR3 DNA follows: TGTGCCAGCAGCTACGGCTTAGCGGGAGGGGGCGAGCAGTACTTC. It codes for CASSYGLAGGGEQYF. The chain links TRBV7-2 to TRBJ2-7, with 11 bases lining up with TRBD2. The V and J ends lost 4 bases and 6 bases, in that order; junction bases with no gene match: 8. In germline, CDR1 is SGHTA, CDR2 FQGNSA. The CDR3 runs to 15 residues.

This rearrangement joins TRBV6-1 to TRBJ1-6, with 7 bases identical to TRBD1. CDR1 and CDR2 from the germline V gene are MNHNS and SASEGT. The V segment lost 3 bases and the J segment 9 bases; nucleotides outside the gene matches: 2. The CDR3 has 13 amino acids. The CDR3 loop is CASSDDRASPLHF. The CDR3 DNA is TGTGCCAGCAGTGACGACAGGGCTTCACCCCTCCACTTT.

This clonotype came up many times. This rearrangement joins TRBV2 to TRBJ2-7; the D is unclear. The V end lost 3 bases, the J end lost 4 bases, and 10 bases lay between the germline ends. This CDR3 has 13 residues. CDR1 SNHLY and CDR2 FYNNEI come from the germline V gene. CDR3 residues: CASSEELGYEQYF. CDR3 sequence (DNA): TGTGCCAGCAGTGAGGAGCTGGGATACGAGCAGTACTTC.

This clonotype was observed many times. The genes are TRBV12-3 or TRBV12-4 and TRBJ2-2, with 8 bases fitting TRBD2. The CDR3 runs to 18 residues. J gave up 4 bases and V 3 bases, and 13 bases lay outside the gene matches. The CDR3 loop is CASSFWGTSGVGTGELFF. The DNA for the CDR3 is TGTGCCAGCAGTTTCTGGGGGACTAGTGGGGTTGGCACCGGGGAGCTGTTTTTT.

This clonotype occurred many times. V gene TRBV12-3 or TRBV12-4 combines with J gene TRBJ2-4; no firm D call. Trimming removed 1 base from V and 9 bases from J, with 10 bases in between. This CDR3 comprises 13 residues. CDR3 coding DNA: TGTGCCAGCAGTTTAGTGAATATGGTCATTCAGTACTTC. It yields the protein CASSLVNMVIQYF.

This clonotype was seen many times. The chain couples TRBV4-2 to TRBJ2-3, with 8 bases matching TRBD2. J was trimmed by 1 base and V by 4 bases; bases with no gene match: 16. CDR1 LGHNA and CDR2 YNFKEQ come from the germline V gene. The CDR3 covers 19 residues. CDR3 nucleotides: TGTGCCAGCAGCCCCGCCACCGGGACTAGGCCCGGGGGCACAGATACGCAGTATTTT. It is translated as CASSPATGTRPGGTDTQYF.

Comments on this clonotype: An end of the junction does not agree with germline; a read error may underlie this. The CDR3 DNA sequence: TGTGCCAGCACCTTAAGGTGGACAGGGGTCGACTTC. Residues: CASTLRWTGVDF. This rearrangement joins TRBV6-1 to TRBJ2-7, with 9 bases identical to TRBD1. CDR3 size: 12 residues. Per the germline V gene, CDR1 is MNHNS and CDR2 is SASEGT.

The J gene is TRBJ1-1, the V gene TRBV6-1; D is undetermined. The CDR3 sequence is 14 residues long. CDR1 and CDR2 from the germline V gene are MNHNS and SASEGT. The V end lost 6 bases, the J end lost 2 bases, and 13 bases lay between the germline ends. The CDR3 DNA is TGTGCCAGCAGGGAACCGGGAGATAACACTGAAGCTTTCTTT. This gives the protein CASREPGDNTEAFF.

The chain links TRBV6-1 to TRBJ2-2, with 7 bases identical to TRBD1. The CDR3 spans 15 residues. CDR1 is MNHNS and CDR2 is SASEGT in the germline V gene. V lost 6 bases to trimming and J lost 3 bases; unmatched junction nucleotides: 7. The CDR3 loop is CASRSQGLDTGELFF. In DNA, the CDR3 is TGTGCCAGCAGATCACAGGGGTTGGACACCGGGGAGCTGTTTTTT.